This T cell receptor (beta chain) was sequenced during a study of OX40 agonist ivuxolimab in advanced cancers. Study-wide context: The costimulatory receptor OX40 (CD134) was targeted by ivuxolimab, a fully human IgG2 agonistic monoclonal antibody. Intravenous ivuxolimab was administered to patients every 2 weeks at six dose levels: 0.01, 0.1, 0.3, 1.5, 3 and 10 mg/kg. Among the approximately 54 dose-escalation patients, around 19 had hepatocellular carcinoma, 15 melanoma, 9 renal cell carcinoma and 9 head and neck cancer. In the dose-escalation cohort, 82.7% of patients were male, and the mean age was approximately 55 years, with a range of roughly 20 to 79. Patients were allowed to have had prior anti-PD-1, anti-PD-L1 or anti-CTLA-4 therapy, and 40% of the dose-escalation patients had previously received checkpoint inhibitors. Three dose-escalation patients achieved partial responses, one with hepatocellular carcinoma and two with cutaneous melanoma. Peripheral TCRbeta sequencing aimed to test whether ivuxolimab altered TCR sequence diversity and caused clonal T-cell expansion. The paper reports the monotherapy dose-escalation portion (N ≈ 52 patients) of the phase I ivuxolimab trial.

Patients with a history of autoimmune disease or receiving systemic immunosuppression were excluded from the trial. In every dose cohort, peripheral blood was drawn for TCR sequencing at baseline, cycle 4 day 1, and cycle 7 day 1. The samples were taken from a phase I, first-in-human, multicenter, open-label dose-escalation trial of ivuxolimab. Adults with locally advanced or metastatic head and neck squamous cell, hepatocellular, melanoma or renal cell carcinoma were enrolled in the trial. CD4+ and CD8+ T cells were sorted separately from peripheral blood before TCR sequencing. The study at large found these results: Clonal expansion of both CD4+ and CD8+ blood T cells was observed from baseline to week 6 at doses 0.1 to 3.0 mg/kg. Antigen specificity was not determined for the clonally expanded peripheral T cells. After ivuxolimab, CD8+ T cells had more expanded clones than CD4+ T cells on average. Low levels of normalized T-cell clonal expansion were also shown by some nonresponding patients. In the 0.1-3.0 mg/kg groups, partial responders had among the lowest normalized peripheral clonal expansion, particularly in CD8+ T cells.

Comment on this clone: The antigen it binds to is not known. No much larger clonotype is one base removed from it; base qualities were not supplied.

For sequencing of the TCRbeta CDR3 region, genomic DNA was extracted from the sorted cells. The immunoSEQ Assay was used for sequencing of TCRbeta CDR3 regions. The immuneACCESS repertoire file appears here via TCRdb, limited to in-frame rearrangements. These files lack a portion of the clones; in checked studies, under half of the deficit traces to unresolved V genes, and the cause of the others is not known. The sample profile shows 36,000 or so clones; roughly 81% of them were found once. The ten largest clones represent approximately 22% of the sample. The TCR sequence derives from an adult with an advanced solid tumor such as melanoma, head and neck, liver or kidney cancer. The sample consisted of CD4+ or CD8+ T cells sorted from blood, taken in a trial of the OX40 agonist ivuxolimab.

The CDR3 region reads CASSGTRVGANVLTF. The bases are TGTGCCAGCAGTGGAACGAGGGTGGGGGCCAACGTCCTGACTTTC. This receptor chain uses TRBV2 and TRBJ2-6; perhaps TRBD2 is the D gene, with 5 bases matching. The CDR3 measures 15 amino acids from cysteine to phenylalanine. The retained sequence is limited to the CDR3, 45 bases, with the frame set at the first base. V is shortened by 4 bases, J by 4 bases, and the region joining them spans 11 bases. The germline V gene gives CDR1 as SNHLY and CDR2 as FYNNEI.